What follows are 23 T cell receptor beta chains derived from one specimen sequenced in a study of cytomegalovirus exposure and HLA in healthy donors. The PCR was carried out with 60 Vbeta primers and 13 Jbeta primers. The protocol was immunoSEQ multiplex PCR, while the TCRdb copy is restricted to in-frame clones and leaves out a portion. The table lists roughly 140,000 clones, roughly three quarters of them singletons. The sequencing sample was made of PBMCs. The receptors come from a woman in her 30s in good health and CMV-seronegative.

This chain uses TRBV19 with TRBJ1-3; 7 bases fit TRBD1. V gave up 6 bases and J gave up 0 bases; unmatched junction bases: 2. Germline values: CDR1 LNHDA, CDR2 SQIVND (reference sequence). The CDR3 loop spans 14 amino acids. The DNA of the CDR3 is TGTGCCAGTAGAAGGGACAGCTCTGGAAACACCATATATTTT. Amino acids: CASRRDSSGNTIYF. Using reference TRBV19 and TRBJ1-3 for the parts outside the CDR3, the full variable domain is DGGITQSPKYLFRKEGQNVTLSCEQNLNHDAMYWYRQDPGQGLRLIYYSQIVNDFQKGDIAEGYSVSREKKESFPLTVTSAQKNPTAFYLCASRRDSSGNTIYFGEGSWLTVV.

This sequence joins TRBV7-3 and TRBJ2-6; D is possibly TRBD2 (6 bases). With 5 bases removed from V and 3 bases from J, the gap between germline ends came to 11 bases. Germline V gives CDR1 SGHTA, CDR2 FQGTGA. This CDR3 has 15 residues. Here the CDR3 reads CASSPRGGGANVLTF. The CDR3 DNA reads TGTGCCAGCAGCCCCCGGGGAGGTGGGGCCAACGTCCTGACTTTC. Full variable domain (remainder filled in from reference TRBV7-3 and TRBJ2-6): GAGVSQTPSNKVTEKGKYVELRCDPISGHTALYWYRQSLGQGPEFLIYFQGTGAADDSGLPNDRFFAVRPEGSVSTLKIQRTERGDSAVYLCASSPRGGGANVLTFGAGSRLTVL.

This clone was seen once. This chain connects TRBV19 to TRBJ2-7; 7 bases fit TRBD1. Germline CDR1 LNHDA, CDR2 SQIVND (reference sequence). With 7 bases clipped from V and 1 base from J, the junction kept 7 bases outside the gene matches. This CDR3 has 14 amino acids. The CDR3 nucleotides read TGTGCCAGTACTCGGGACAGCAGGTCCTACGAGCAGTACTTC. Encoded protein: CASTRDSRSYEQYF.

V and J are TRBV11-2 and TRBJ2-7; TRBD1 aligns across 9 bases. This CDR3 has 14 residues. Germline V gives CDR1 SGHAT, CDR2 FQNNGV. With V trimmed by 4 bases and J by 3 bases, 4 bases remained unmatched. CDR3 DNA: TGTGCCAGCAGCTCACAGGGGGCTATCTACGAGCAGTACTTC. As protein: CASSSQGAIYEQYF.

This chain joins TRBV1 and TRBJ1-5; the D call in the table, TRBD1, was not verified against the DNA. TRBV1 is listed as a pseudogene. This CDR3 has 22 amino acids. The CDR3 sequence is CTSQIEGSYDGTGGKGNQPQHF. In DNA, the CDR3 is TGCACCAGCCAGATCGAAGGCTCTTATGACGGGACAGGGGGCAAGGGCAATCAGCCCCAGCATTTT.

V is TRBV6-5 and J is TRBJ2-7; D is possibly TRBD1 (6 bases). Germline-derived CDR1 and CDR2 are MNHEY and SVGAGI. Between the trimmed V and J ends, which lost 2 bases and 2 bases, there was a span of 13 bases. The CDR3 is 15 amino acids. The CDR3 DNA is TGTGCCAGCAGTTACACAACCAGGGGAACCTACGAGCAGTACTTC. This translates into CASSYTTRGTYEQYF.

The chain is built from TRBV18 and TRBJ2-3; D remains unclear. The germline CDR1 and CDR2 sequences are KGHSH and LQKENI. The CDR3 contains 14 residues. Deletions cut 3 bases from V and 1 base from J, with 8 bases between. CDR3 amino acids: CASSPTPRTDTQYF. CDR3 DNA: TGTGCCAGCTCACCGACACCCCGCACAGATACGCAGTATTTT.

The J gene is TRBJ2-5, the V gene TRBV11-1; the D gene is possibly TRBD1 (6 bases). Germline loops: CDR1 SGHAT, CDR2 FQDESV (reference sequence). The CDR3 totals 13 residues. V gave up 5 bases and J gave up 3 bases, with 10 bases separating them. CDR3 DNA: TGTGCCAGCAGCCCTAACAGGGAAGAGACCCAGTACTTC. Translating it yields CASSPNREETQYF.

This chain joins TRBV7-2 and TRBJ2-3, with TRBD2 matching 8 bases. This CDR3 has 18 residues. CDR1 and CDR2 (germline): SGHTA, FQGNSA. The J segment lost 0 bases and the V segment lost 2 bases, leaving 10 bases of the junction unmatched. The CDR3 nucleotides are TGTGCCAGCAGCTTACGGATGGCGGGGGGTACTAGCACAGATACGCAGTATTTT. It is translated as CASSLRMAGGTSTDTQYF.

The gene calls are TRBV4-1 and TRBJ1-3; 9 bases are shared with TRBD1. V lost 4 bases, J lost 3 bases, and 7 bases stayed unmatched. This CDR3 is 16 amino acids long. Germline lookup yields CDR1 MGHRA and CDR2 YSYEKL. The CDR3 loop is CASSLAGQGFGNTIYF. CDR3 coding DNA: TGCGCCAGCAGCCTCGCGGGACAGGGTTTTGGAAACACCATATATTTT.

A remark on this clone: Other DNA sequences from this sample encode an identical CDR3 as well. CDR3 region: CASSPGLAGNTGELFF. The CDR3 nucleotides read TGCGCCAGCAGCCCGGGACTAGCGGGGAACACCGGGGAGCTGTTTTTT. The V gene is TRBV5-1, the J gene TRBJ2-2; 12 bases are a match to TRBD2. Germline CDR1 SGHRS, CDR2 YFSETQ. With 4 bases clipped from V and 1 base from J, the junction kept 2 bases outside the gene matches. The CDR3 totals 16 residues.

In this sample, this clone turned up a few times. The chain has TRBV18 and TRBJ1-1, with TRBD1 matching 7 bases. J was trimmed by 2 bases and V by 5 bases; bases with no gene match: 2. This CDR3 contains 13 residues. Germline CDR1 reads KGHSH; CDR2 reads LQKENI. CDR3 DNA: TGTGCCAGCTCAGGACAGGATAACACTGAAGCTTTCTTT. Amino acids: CASSGQDNTEAFF. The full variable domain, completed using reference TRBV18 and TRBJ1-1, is NAGVMQNPRHLVRRRGQEARLRCSPMKGHSHVYWYRQLPEEGLKFMVYLQKENIIDESGMPKERFSAEFPKEGPSILRIQQVVRGDSAAYFCASSGQDNTEAFFGQGTRLTVV.

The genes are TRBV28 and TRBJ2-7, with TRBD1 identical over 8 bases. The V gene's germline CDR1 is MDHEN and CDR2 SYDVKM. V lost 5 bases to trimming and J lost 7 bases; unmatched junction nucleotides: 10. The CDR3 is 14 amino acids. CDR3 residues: CASSTPTGVREQYF. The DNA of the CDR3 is TGTGCCAGCAGTACGCCGACAGGGGTGAGGGAGCAGTACTTC.

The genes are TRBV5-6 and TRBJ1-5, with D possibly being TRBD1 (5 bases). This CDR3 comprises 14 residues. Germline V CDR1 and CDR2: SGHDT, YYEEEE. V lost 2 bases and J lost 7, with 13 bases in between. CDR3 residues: CASSFGQVMQPQHF. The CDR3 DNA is TGTGCCAGCAGCTTTGGACAAGTAATGCAGCCCCAGCATTTT. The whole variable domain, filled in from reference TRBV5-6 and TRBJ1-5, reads DAGVTQSPTHLIKTRGQQVTLRCSPKSGHDTVSWYQQALGQGPQFIFQYYEEEERQRGNFPDRFSGHQFPNYSSELNVNALLLGDSALYLCASSFGQVMQPQHFGDGTRLSIL.

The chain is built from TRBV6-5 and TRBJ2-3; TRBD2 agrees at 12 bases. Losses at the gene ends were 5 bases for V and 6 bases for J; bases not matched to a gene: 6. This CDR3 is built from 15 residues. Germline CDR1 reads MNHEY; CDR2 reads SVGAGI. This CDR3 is CASSLAGGLEDTQYF. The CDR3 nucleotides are TGTGCCAGCAGTCTAGCGGGAGGGCTGGAGGATACGCAGTATTTT.

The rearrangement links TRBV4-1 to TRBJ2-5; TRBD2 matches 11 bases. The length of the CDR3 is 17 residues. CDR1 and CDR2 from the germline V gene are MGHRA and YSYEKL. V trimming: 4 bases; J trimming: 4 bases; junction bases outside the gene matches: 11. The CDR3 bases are TGCGCCAGCAGCCCCTATAGCGGGGGGGCGCTTGGAGAGACCCAGTACTTC. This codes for CASSPYSGGALGETQYF.

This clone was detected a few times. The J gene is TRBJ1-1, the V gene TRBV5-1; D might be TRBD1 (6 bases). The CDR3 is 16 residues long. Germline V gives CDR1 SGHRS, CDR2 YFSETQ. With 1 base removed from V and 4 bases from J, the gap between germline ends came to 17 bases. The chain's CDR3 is CASSLYPGVASTEAFF. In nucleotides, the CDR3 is TGCGCCAGCAGCTTGTATCCAGGGGTTGCGAGCACTGAAGCTTTCTTT.

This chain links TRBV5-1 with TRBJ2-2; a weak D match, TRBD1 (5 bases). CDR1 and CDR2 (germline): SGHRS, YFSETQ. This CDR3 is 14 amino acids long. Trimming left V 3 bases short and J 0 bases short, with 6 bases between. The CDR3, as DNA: TGCGCCAGCAGCTCGACAGCGAACACCGGGGAGCTGTTTTTT. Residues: CASSSTANTGELFF.

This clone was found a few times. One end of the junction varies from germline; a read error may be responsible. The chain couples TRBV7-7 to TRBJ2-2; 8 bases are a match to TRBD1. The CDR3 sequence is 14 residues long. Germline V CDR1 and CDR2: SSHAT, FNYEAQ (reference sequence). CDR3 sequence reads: CASSDGQGTGELFF. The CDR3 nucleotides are TGTGCTAGCAGCGACGGACAGGGCACCGGGGAGCTGTTTTTT.

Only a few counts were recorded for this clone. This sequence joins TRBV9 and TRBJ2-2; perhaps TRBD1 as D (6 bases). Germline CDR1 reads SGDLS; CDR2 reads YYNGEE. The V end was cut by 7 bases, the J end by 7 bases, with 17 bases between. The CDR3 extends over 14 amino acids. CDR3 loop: CASSWGPAGGELFF. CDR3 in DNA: TGTGCCAGCTCGTGGGGGCCGGCGGGCGGGGAGCTGTTTTTT.

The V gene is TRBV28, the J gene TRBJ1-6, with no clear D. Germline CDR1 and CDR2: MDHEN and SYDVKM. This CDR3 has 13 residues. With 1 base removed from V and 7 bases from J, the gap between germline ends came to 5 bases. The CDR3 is CASSLYRNSPLHF. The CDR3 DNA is TGTGCCAGCAGTTTATACCGGAATTCACCCCTCCACTTT.

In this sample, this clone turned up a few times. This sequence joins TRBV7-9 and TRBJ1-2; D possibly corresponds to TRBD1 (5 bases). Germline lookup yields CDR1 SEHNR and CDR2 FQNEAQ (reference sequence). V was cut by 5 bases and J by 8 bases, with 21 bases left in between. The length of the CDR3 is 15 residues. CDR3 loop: CASSRAAGEGVGYTF. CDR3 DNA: TGTGCCAGCAGCCGGGCGGCGGGGGAAGGGGTAGGCTACACCTTC.

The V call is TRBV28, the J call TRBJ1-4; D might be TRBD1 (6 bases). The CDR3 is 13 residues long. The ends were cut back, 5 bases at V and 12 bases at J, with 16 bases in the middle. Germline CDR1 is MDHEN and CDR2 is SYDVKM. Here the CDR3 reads CASSPSPGHELFF. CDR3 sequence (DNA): TGTGCCAGCAGTCCCTCTCCGGGACACGAACTGTTTTTT.